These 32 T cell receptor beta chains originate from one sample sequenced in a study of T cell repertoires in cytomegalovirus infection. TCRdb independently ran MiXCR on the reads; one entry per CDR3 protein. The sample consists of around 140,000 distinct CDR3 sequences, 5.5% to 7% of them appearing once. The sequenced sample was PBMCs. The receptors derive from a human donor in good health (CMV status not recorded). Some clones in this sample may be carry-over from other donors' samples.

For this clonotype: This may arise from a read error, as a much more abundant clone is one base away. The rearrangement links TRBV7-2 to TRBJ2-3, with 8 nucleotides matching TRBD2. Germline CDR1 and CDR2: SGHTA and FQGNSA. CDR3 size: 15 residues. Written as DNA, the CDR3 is TGTGCCTGCAGCTCCACGGGACTAGACACAGATACGCAGTATTTT. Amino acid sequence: CACSSTGLDTDTQYF. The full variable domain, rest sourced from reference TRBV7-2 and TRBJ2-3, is GAGVSQSPSNKVTEKGKDVELRCDPISGHTALYWYRQSLGQGLEFLIYFQGNSAPDKSGLPSDRFSAERTGGSVSTLTIQRTQQEDSAVYLCACSSTGLDTDTQYFGPGTRLTVL.

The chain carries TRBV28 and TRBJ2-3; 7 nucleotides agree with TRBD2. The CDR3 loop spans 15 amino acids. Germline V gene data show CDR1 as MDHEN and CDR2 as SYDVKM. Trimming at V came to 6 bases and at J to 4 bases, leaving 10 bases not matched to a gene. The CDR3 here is CASREARAGADTQYF. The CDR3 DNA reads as TGTGCCAGCAGAGAAGCCAGGGCGGGGGCAGATACGCAGTATTTT.

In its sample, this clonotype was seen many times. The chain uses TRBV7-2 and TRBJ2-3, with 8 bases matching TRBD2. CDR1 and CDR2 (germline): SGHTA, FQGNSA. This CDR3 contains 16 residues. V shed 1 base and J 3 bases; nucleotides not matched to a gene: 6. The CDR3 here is CASSLGPRGATDTQYF. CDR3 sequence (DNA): TGTGCCAGCAGCTTAGGACCGCGGGGGGCGACAGATACGCAGTATTTT.

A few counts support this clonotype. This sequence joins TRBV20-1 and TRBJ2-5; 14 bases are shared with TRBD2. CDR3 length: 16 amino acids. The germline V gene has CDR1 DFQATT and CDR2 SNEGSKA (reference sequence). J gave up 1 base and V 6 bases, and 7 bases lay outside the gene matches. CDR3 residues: CSAPGLAGAIQETQYF. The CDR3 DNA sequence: TGCAGTGCCCCGGGACTAGCGGGGGCCATCCAAGAGACCCAGTACTTC.

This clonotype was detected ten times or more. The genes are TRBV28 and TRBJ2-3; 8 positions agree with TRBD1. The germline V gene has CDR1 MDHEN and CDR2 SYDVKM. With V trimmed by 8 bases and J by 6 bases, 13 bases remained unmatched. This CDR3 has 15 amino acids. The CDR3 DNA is TGTGCCAGCTCTATTGGGCAGGGGGCCTGGGATACGCAGTATTTT. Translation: CASSIGQGAWDTQYF.

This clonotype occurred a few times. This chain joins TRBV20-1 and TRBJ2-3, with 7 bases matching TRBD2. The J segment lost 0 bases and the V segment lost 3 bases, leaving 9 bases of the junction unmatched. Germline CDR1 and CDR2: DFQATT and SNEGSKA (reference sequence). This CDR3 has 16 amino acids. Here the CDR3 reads CSARAPSGLSTDTQYF. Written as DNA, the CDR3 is TGCAGTGCTAGGGCTCCTAGCGGCCTTAGCACAGATACGCAGTATTTT.

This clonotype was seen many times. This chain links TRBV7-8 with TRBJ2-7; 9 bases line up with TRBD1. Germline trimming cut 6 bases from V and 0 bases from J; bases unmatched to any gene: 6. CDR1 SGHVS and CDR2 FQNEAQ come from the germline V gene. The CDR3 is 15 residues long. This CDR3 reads CASSPAGQGSYEQYF. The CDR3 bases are TGTGCCAGCAGTCCCGCGGGACAGGGCTCCTACGAGCAGTACTTC.

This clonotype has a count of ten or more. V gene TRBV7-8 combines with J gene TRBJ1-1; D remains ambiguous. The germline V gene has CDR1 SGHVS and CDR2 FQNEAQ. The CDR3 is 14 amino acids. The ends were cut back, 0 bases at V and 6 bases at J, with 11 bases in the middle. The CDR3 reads CASSLAFARAEAFF. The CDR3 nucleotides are TGTGCCAGCAGCTTAGCGTTTGCTCGGGCTGAAGCTTTCTTT.

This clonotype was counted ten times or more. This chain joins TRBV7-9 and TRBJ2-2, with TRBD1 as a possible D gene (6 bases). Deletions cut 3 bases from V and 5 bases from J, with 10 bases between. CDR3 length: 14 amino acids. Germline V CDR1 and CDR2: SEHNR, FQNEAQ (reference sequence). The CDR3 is CASSFLGQTGELFF. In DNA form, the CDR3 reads TGTGCCAGCAGCTTTTTAGGACAGACCGGGGAGCTGTTTTTT.

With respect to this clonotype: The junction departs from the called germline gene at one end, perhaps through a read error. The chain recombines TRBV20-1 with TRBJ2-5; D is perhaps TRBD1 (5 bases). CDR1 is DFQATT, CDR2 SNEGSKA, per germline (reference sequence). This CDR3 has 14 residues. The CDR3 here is CSARDLSGRETQHF. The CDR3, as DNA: TGCAGTGCTAGAGATCTGTCAGGGCGAGAGACCCAGCACTTC.

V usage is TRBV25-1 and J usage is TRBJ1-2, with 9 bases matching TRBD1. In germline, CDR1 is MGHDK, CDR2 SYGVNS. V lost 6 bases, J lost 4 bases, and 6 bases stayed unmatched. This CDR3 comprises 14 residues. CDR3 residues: CASRGAGQGYGYTF. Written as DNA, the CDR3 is TGTGCCAGCAGGGGAGCGGGACAGGGCTATGGCTACACCTTC.

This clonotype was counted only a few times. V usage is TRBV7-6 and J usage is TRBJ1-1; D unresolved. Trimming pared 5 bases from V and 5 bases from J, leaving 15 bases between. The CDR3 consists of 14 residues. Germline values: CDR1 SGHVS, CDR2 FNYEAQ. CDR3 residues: CASSHSVSGTEAFF. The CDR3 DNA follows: TGTGCCAGCAGCCATTCGGTGAGTGGAACTGAAGCTTTCTTT.

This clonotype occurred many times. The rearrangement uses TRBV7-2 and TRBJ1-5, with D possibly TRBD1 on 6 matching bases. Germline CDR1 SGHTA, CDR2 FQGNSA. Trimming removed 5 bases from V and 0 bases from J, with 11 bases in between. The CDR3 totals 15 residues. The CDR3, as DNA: TGTGCCAGCAGCCCGGGGACAATTAGCAATCAGCCCCAGCATTTT. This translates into CASSPGTISNQPQHF.

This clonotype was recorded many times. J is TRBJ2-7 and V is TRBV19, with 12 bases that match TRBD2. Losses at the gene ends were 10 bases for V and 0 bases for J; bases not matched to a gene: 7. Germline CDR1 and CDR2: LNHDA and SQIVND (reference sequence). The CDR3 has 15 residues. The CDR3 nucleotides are TGTGCCACGCAAGGACTAGCGGGGAGCTCCTACGAGCAGTACTTC. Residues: CATQGLAGSSYEQYF.

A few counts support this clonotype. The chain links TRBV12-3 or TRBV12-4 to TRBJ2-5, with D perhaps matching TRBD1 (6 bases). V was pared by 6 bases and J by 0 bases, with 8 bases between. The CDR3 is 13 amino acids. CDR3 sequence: CASSWTDQETQYF. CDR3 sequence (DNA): TGTGCCAGCAGCTGGACAGACCAAGAGACCCAGTACTTC.

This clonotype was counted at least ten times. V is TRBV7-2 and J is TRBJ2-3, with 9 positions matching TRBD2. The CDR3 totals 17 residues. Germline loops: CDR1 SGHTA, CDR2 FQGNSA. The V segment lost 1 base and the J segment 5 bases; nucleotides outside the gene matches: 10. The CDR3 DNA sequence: TGTGCCAGCAGCTTAGGAGTCGCGGGGGGGCCAGTAGATACGCAGTATTTT. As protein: CASSLGVAGGPVDTQYF.

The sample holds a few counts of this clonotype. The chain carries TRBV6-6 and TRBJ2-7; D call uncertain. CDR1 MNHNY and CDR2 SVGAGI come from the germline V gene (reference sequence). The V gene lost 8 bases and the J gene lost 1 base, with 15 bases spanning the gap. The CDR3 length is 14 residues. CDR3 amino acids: CASVSTPGSYEQYF. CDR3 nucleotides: TGTGCCAGCGTCAGCACCCCCGGGTCCTACGAGCAGTACTTC.

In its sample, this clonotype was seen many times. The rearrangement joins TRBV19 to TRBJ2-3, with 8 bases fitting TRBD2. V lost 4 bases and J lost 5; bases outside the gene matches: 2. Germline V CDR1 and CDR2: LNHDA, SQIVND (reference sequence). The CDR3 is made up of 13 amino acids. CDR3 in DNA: TGTGCCAGTAGTACGAGCGGGGGAGATACGCAGTATTTT. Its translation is CASSTSGGDTQYF.

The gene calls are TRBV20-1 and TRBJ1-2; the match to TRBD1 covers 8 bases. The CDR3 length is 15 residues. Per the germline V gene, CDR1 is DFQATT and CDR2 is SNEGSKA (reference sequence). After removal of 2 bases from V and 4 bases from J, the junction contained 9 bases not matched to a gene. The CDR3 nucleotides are TGCAGTGCTAGACCCCCAGGGGGCCCTCTCTATGGCTACACCTTC. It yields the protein CSARPPGGPLYGYTF.

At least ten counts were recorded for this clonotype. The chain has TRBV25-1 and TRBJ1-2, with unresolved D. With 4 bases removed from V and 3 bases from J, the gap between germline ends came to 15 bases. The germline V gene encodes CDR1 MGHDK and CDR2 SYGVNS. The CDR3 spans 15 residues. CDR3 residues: CASSGPGATYYGYTF. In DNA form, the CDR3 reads TGTGCCAGCAGTGGTCCGGGAGCAACTTACTATGGCTACACCTTC.

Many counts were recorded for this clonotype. The CDR3 DNA sequence: TGCAGCGTTGAAGTGGGGACAGGGGGCACAGATACGCAGTATTTT. Protein: CSVEVGTGGTDTQYF. This chain uses TRBV29-1 with TRBJ2-3, with 10 bases matching TRBD1. CDR1 and CDR2 from the germline V gene are SQVTM and ANQGSEA. V gave up 1 base and J gave up 1 base; unmatched junction bases: 2. This CDR3 is built from 15 residues.

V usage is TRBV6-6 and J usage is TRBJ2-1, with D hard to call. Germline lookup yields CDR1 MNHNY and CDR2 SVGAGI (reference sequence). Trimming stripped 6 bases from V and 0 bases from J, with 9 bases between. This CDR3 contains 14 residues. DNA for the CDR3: TGTGCCAGCAGCCTGTACACCTCCTACAATGAGCAGTTCTTC. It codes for CASSLYTSYNEQFF.

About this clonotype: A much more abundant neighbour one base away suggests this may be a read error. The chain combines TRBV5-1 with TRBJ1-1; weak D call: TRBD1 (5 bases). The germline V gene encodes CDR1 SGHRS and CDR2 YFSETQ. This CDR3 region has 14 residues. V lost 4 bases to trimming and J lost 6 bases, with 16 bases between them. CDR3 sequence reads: CASSVGERDSEAFF. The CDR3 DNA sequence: TGCGCCAGCAGCGTTGGGGAGAGGGACTCTGAAGCTTTCTTT. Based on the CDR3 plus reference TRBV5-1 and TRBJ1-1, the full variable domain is KAGVTQTPRYLIKTRGQQVTLSCSPISGHRSVSWYQQTPGQGLQFLFEYFSETQRNKGNFPGRFSGRQFSNSRSEMNVSTLELGDSALYLCASSVGERDSEAFFGQGTRLTVV.

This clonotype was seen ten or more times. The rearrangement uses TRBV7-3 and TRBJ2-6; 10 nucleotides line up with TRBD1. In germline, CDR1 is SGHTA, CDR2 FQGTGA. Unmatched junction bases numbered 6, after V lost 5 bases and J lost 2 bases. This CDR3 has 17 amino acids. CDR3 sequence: CASSETTGGAGANVLTF. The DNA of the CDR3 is TGTGCCAGCAGCGAAACGACAGGGGGCGCTGGGGCCAACGTCCTGACTTTC. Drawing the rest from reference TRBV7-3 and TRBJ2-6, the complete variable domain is GAGVSQTPSNKVTEKGKYVELRCDPISGHTALYWYRQSLGQGPEFLIYFQGTGAADDSGLPNDRFFAVRPEGSVSTLKIQRTERGDSAVYLCASSETTGGAGANVLTFGAGSRLTVL.

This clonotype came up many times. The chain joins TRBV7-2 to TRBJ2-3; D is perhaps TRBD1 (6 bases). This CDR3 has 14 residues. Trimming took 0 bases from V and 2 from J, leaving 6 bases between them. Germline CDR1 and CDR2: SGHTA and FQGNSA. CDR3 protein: CASSLAGATDTQYF. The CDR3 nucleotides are TGTGCCAGCAGCTTAGCGGGGGCCACAGATACGCAGTATTTT. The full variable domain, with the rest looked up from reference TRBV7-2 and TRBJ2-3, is GAGVSQSPSNKVTEKGKDVELRCDPISGHTALYWYRQSLGQGLEFLIYFQGNSAPDKSGLPSDRFSAERTGGSVSTLTIQRTQQEDSAVYLCASSLAGATDTQYFGPGTRLTVL.

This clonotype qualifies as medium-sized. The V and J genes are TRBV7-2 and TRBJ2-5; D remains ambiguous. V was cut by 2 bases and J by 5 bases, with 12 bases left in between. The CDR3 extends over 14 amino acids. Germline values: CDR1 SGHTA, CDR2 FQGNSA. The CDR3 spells CASSLNGLTETQYF. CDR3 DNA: TGTGCCAGCAGCTTAAATGGGTTGACGGAGACCCAGTACTTC.

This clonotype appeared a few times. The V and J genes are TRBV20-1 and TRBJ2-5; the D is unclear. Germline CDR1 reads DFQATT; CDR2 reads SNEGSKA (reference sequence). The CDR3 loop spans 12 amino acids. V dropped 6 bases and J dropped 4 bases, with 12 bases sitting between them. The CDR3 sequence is CSASLPGETQYF. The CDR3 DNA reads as TGCAGTGCCAGCCTACCCGGAGAGACCCAGTACTTC.

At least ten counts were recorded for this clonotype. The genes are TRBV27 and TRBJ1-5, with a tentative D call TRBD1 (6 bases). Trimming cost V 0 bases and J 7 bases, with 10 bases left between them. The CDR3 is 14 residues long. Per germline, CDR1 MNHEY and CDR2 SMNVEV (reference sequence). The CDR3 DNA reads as TGTGCCAGCAGTTTATCAAGAGGGGGGCAGCCCCAGCATTTT. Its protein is CASSLSRGGQPQHF.

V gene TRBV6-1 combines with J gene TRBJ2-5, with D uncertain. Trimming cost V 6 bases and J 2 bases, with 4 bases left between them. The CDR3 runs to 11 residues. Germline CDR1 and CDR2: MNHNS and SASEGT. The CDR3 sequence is CASRYQETQYF. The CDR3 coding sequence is TGTGCCAGCAGATATCAAGAGACCCAGTACTTC.

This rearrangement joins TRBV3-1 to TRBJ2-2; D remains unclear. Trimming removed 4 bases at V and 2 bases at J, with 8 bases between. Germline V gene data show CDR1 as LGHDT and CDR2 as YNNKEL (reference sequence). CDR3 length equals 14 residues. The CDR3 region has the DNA TGTGCCAGCAGCCGATTCGGCAACACCGGGGAGCTGTTTTTT. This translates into CASSRFGNTGELFF.

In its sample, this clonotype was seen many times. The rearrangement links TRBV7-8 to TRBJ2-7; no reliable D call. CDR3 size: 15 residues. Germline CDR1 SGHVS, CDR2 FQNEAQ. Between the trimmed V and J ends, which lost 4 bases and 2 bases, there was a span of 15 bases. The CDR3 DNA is TGTGCCAGCAGCTCCCCCGAGAAACCCGCCTACGAGCAGTACTTC. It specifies CASSSPEKPAYEQYF.

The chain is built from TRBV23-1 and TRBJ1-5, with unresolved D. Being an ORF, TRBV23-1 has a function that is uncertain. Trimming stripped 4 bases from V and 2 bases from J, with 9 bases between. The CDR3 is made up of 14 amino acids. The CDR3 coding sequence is TGCGCCAGCAGTCGGAAATGTGGCAATCAGCCCCAGCATTTT. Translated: CASSRKCGNQPQHF.